These 27 T cell receptor beta chains were all obtained from the same sample, sequenced in a study of regulatory T cells in long-lasting Graves disease. Time point denoted: newly diagnosed GD, antithyroid drugs for less than 3 months. PBMC RNA was the source of the TCR library. Arm-PCR of CDR3 regions and iRepertoire HTBI primers were the basis on which TCR beta libraries were built. TCRdb itself ran the multiplex PCR reads through MiXCR, one entry per CDR3 protein. This sample yields approximately 490,000 distinct CDR3 sequences, of which around 15% are seen a single time; 10% to 15% belongs to the top ten. This sample was shared with a second study, whose subject was T cells in Graves' hyperthyroidism and ophthalmopathy.

Sequences were derived from peripheral blood mononuclear cells (PBMCs), sampled at new diagnosis, from a patient treated with antithyroid drugs. The source is a middle-aged man with Graves disease.

This clonotype was counted at least ten times. The chain joins TRBV27 to TRBJ1-4; D remains unclear. V lost 3 bases and J lost 8, with 16 bases in between. The CDR3 contains 15 residues. In germline, CDR1 is MNHEY, CDR2 SMNVEV (reference sequence). The CDR3 sequence is CASSFKGPRGEKLFF. The CDR3 nucleotides read TGTGCCAGCAGTTTTAAAGGCCCCCGTGGGGAAAAACTGTTTTTT.

This clonotype was detected only a few times. This chain connects TRBV20-1 to TRBJ2-1; TRBD2 aligns across 7 bases. CDR1 is DFQATT, CDR2 SNEGSKA, per germline (reference sequence). The length of the CDR3 is 14 residues. J lost 4 bases, V lost 5 bases, and 8 bases had no gene match. CDR3 residues: CSADLAGEYNEQFF. The CDR3 region has the DNA TGCAGTGCTGACCTTGCGGGAGAATACAATGAGCAGTTCTTC.

The chain has TRBV7-9 and TRBJ1-5; D is possibly TRBD1 (5 bases). Trimming left V 3 bases short and J 4 bases short, with 13 bases between. The CDR3 is made up of 15 amino acids. Looked up from germline, CDR1 is SEHNR and CDR2 is FQNEAQ (reference sequence). The CDR3 DNA follows: TGTGCCAGCAGCTTTGGCATCGGGGGGAATCAGCCCCAGCATTTT. Its translation is CASSFGIGGNQPQHF.

This clonotype was observed many times. The V and J genes are TRBV2 and TRBJ1-1, with D possibly TRBD1 on 5 matching bases. Looked up from germline, CDR1 is SNHLY and CDR2 is FYNNEI. This CDR3 has 14 amino acids. The V gene lost 5 bases and the J gene lost 4 bases, with 14 bases spanning the gap. CDR3 residues: CASSFGGWVTEAFF. Written as DNA, the CDR3 is TGTGCCAGCAGTTTTGGGGGTTGGGTCACTGAAGCTTTCTTT.

The chain employs TRBV2 and TRBJ1-1; D might be TRBD1 (5 bases). Germline V gives CDR1 SNHLY, CDR2 FYNNEI. V lost 5 bases to trimming and J lost 6 bases, with 16 bases between them. CDR3 size: 14 residues. DNA for the CDR3: TGTGCCAGCAGTAAGGACACACTTGCGGCTGAAGCTTTCTTT. It translates to CASSKDTLAAEAFF.

This clonotype was found many times. This rearrangement joins TRBV30 to TRBJ1-2; 8 bases align to TRBD1. There are 14 residues in the CDR3. Trimming at V came to 2 bases and at J to 5 bases, leaving 7 bases not matched to a gene. The germline V gene has CDR1 GTSNPN and CDR2 SVGIG (reference sequence). The CDR3 sequence: CAWSTRQGRYGYTF. As DNA, the CDR3 is TGTGCCTGGAGTACCCGACAGGGGCGTTATGGCTACACCTTC.

For this clonotype: A much more abundant neighbour one base away suggests this may be a read error. The V call is TRBV3-1, the J call TRBJ2-7; 12 nucleotides agree with TRBD2. The V segment lost 1 base and the J segment 6 bases; nucleotides outside the gene matches: 4. The length of the CDR3 is 15 residues. Germline CDR1 reads LGHDT; CDR2 reads YNNKEL (reference sequence). CDR3 residues: CASSQGLAGAGEQYF. CDR3 nucleotide sequence: TGTGCCAGCAGCCAAGGACTAGCGGGAGCTGGCGAGCAGTACTTC.

A few counts support this clonotype. The rearrangement uses TRBV19 and TRBJ2-7; 9 bases align to TRBD1. Germline V CDR1 and CDR2: LNHDA, SQIVND (reference sequence). This CDR3 comprises 16 residues. Trimming took 5 bases from V and 0 from J; bases not matched to a gene: 8. CDR3 DNA sequence: TGTGCCAGTAGTGCTTTAGGACAGGGGAGCTCCTACGAGCAGTACTTC. It is translated as CASSALGQGSSYEQYF.

This clonotype was counted ten times or more. The chain carries TRBV28 and TRBJ2-1, with a tentative D call TRBD2 (6 bases). V was shortened by 4 bases and J by 1 base, with 14 bases between the two germline ends. The CDR3 contains 16 residues. Germline V lookup: CDR1 MDHEN, CDR2 SYDVKM. CDR3 coding DNA: TGTGCCAGCAGTTCCCTGGCAGGGAGGTCCTACAATGAGCAGTTCTTC. Translating gives CASSSLAGRSYNEQFF.

This clonotype was recorded many times. This rearrangement joins TRBV28 to TRBJ2-1, with 9 bases matching TRBD2. CDR3 length equals 16 residues. CDR1 is MDHEN, CDR2 SYDVKM, per germline. Trimming at V came to 2 bases and at J to 4 bases, leaving 6 bases not matched to a gene. CDR3 protein: CASSLGLLAGYNEQFF. The CDR3 DNA reads as TGTGCCAGCAGTTTAGGTCTCCTAGCGGGGTACAATGAGCAGTTCTTC.

This clonotype showed up many times. V usage is TRBV24-1 and J usage is TRBJ2-1; TRBD1 aligns across 12 bases. This CDR3 spans 17 amino acids. J lost 5 bases, V lost 1 base, and 5 bases had no gene match. CDR1 is KGHDR and CDR2 is SFDVKD in the germline V gene. DNA of the CDR3: TGTGCCACCAGTGATTTCCCGGGACAGGGGGCGAACAATGAGCAGTTCTTC. It yields the protein CATSDFPGQGANNEQFF.

This clonotype was seen at least ten times. The rearrangement joins TRBV27 to TRBJ2-7; either TRBD1 or TRBD2 may supply D (5 bases each). Per the germline V gene, CDR1 is MNHEY and CDR2 is SMNVEV (reference sequence). The CDR3 extends over 15 amino acids. Trimming removed 2 bases at V and 5 bases at J, with 16 bases between. The CDR3 reads CASSLRGIGRDEQYF. In nucleotides, the CDR3 is TGTGCCAGCAGTTTAAGGGGCATAGGGCGGGACGAGCAGTACTTC.

This clonotype has a count of ten or more. The CDR3: CASSIGQGAYEQYF. CDR3 DNA: TGTGCCAGCAGCATTGGACAGGGGGCCTACGAGCAGTACTTC. The V gene is TRBV13, the J gene TRBJ2-7, with 10 bases lining up with TRBD1. With 5 bases clipped from V and 2 bases from J, the junction kept 3 bases outside the gene matches. CDR1 and CDR2 from the germline V gene are PRHDT and FYEKMQ (reference sequence). The length of the CDR3 is 14 residues.

The sample holds many counts of this clonotype. V gene TRBV10-3 combines with J gene TRBJ2-6, with D uncertain. CDR1 ENHRY and CDR2 SYGVKD come from the germline V gene. V dropped 3 bases and J dropped 0 bases, with 0 bases sitting between them. This CDR3 spans 13 amino acids. The CDR3 sequence is CAISDSGANVLTF. The CDR3 coding sequence is TGTGCCATCAGTGACTCTGGGGCCAACGTCCTGACTTTC.

The sample holds many counts of this clonotype. The chain combines TRBV29-1 with TRBJ2-7, with 10 bases aligning to TRBD2. This CDR3 comprises 12 residues. V dropped 6 bases and J dropped 3; count of bases not matched to a gene: 2. CDR1 is SQVTM, CDR2 ANQGSEA, per germline. The chain's CDR3 is CSVRTSGYEQYF. DNA of the CDR3: TGCAGCGTGCGGACTAGCGGCTACGAGCAGTACTTC.

This clonotype occurred many times. This chain uses TRBV28 with TRBJ2-1; D remains unclear. This CDR3 contains 10 residues. V was shortened by 8 bases and J by 7 bases, with 6 bases between the two germline ends. CDR1 and CDR2 from the germline V gene are MDHEN and SYDVKM. The CDR3 DNA sequence: TGTGCCAGCGGGATAAATGAGCAGTTCTTC. Translating gives CASGINEQFF.

The chain recombines TRBV3-1 with TRBJ2-7; D is ambiguous. Trimming took off 4 bases at V and 1 base at J, with 8 bases between the two ends. The germline gives CDR1 LGHDT, CDR2 YNNKEL (reference sequence). This CDR3 spans 13 amino acids. In DNA, the CDR3 is TGTGCCAGCAGCCGCCTTCCGTCCTACGAGCAGTACTTC. Its protein is CASSRLPSYEQYF.

This clonotype was detected many times. The rearrangement links TRBV28 to TRBJ2-1; 8 bases are a match to TRBD2. The junction had 16 bases not matched to a gene; V was cut back by 7 bases and J by 8 bases. The CDR3 totals 16 residues. Germline loops: CDR1 MDHEN, CDR2 SYDVKM. CDR3 nucleotide sequence: TGTGCCAGCAATTCAGCGGGAGTGGGTCTCGGGGATGAGCAGTTCTTC. It encodes CASNSAGVGLGDEQFF. Using reference TRBV28 and TRBJ2-1 for the parts outside the CDR3, the full variable domain is DVKVTQSSRYLVKRTGEKVFLECVQDMDHENMFWYRQDPGLGLRLIYFSYDVKMKEKGDIPEGYSVSREKKERFSLILESASTNQTSMYLCASNSAGVGLGDEQFFGPGTRLTVL.

The chain has TRBV9 and TRBJ2-2; tentative D call: TRBD2 (6 bases). V lost 0 bases, J lost 1 base, and 16 bases lay in between. Germline CDR1 SGDLS, CDR2 YYNGEE. The length of the CDR3 is 18 residues. This CDR3 is CASSVDPGLGLNTGELFF. The CDR3 DNA reads as TGTGCCAGCAGCGTAGATCCCGGACTGGGACTGAACACCGGGGAGCTGTTTTTT.

V gene TRBV5-4 combines with J gene TRBJ2-5, with a possible D match to TRBD1 (5 bases). The germline CDR1 and CDR2 sequences are SGHNT and YYREEE (reference sequence). The CDR3 has 14 amino acids. V shed 4 bases and J shed 2 bases, with 12 bases lying between them. CDR3 in DNA: TGTGCCAGCAGCACCCGACAGTCGCAAGAGACCCAGTACTTC. Its translation: CASSTRQSQETQYF. The whole variable domain, remainder taken from reference TRBV5-4 and TRBJ2-5, is ETGVTQSPTHLIKTRGQQVTLRCSSQSGHNTVSWYQQALGQGPQFIFQYYREEENGRGNFPPRFSGLQFPNYSSELNVNALELDDSALYLCASSTRQSQETQYFGPGTRLLVL.

The V call is TRBV11-2, the J call TRBJ2-5; 8 bases map to TRBD2. From germline, CDR1 is SGHAT and CDR2 FQNNGV. The ends lost 8 bases at V and 1 base at J; junction bases unmatched: 12. This CDR3 has 16 residues. The DNA for the CDR3 is TGTGCCAGCTCACCTCGCGGGGGGACTTCCCAAGAGACCCAGTACTTC. Protein: CASSPRGGTSQETQYF.

This clonotype was seen ten or more times. V and J are TRBV2 and TRBJ2-3; D might be TRBD1 or TRBD2, each matching 6 bases. The length of the CDR3 is 15 residues. Germline CDR1 and CDR2: SNHLY and FYNNEI. V dropped 8 bases and J dropped 7 bases, with 22 bases sitting between them. Here the CDR3 reads CASQKRGASANTQYF. The CDR3 DNA follows: TGTGCCAGCCAAAAAAGGGGGGCGTCCGCAAATACGCAGTATTTT.

This clonotype was recorded at least ten times. The rearrangement joins TRBV30 to TRBJ2-1; 8 bases are a match to TRBD2. Unmatched junction bases numbered 2, after V lost 2 bases and J lost 8 bases. The CDR3 consists of 12 residues. The V gene's germline CDR1 is GTSNPN and CDR2 SVGIG (reference sequence). CDR3 amino acids: CAWSTLADEQFF. Here the CDR3 DNA reads TGTGCCTGGAGTACACTAGCGGATGAGCAGTTCTTC.

A remark on this clonotype: A single base is all that separates this from a far larger clone, so a read error is likely. The rearrangement links TRBV7-9 to TRBJ2-1, with D tentatively TRBD1 (5 bases). Germline loops: CDR1 SEHNR, CDR2 FQNEAQ (reference sequence). CDR3 length: 13 amino acids. The CDR3 region is CASGLAGQNEQFF. The CDR3 nucleotides are TGTGCCAGCGGCTTAGCAGGGCAAAATGAGCAGTTCTTC.

V usage is TRBV18 and J usage is TRBJ2-5; TRBD1 aligns across 7 bases. CDR1 is KGHSH and CDR2 is LQKENI in the germline V gene. Trimming cost V 2 bases and J 2 bases; bases outside gene matches: 5. The CDR3 totals 15 residues. DNA for the CDR3: TGTGCCAGCTCACCATACAGGGGTGAACAAGAGACCCAGTACTTC. It translates to CASSPYRGEQETQYF.

The chain carries TRBV5-1 and TRBJ2-1; 7 bases map to TRBD1. The V segment lost 0 bases and the J segment 10 bases; nucleotides outside the gene matches: 10. Germline V gives CDR1 SGHRS, CDR2 YFSETQ. The CDR3 spans 15 residues. CDR3 in DNA: TGCGCCAGCAGCTTGGTACAGGGGAACACCGGGGAGCAGTTCTTC. As protein: CASSLVQGNTGEQFF.

This clonotype has a count of ten or more. This chain uses TRBV20-1 with TRBJ2-7, with a possible D match to TRBD2 (6 bases). Germline V lookup: CDR1 DFQATT, CDR2 SNEGSKA (reference sequence). The V end was cut by 5 bases, the J end by 3 bases, with 11 bases between. CDR3 size: 12 residues. CDR3 residues: CSAEWGVYEQYF. In DNA, the CDR3 is TGCAGTGCTGAATGGGGGGTCTACGAGCAGTACTTC.